The rows below give T cell receptor beta chains drawn from one sample of a study of blood T cell repertoires in COVID-19. The protocol was immunoSEQ multiplex PCR, while the TCRdb copy is restricted to in-frame clones and leaves out a portion. The sample includes about 170,000 clones, about 88% of them seen just once. Sequencing input: peripheral blood. These receptors came from an elderly woman in a cohort sampled during active or convalescent COVID-19. CDR3s include the opening cysteine and the closing phenylalanine or tryptophan. The D gene is left open where the match is weak.

V gene: TRBV16; D gene: -; CDR3 protein: CASSLTYEQYF
V gene: TRBV11-3; D gene: TRBD2; CDR3 protein: CASSSLAGISYNEQFF
V gene: TRBV4-2; D gene: TRBD1; CDR3 protein: CASSQGGQGLYGYTF
V gene: TRBV12-3/TRBV12-4; D gene: -; CDR3 protein: CASSWGGQPQHF
V gene: TRBV12-3/TRBV12-4; D gene: -; CDR3 protein: CASSFNRLNEQFF
V gene: TRBV25-1; D gene: -; CDR3 protein: CASSDWGGGANTGELFF
V gene: TRBV5-1; D gene: -; CDR3 protein: CASSLPQFSLGRNEQFF
V gene: TRBV5-4; D gene: -; CDR3 protein: CASSPGLGDGNTIYF
V gene: TRBV20-1; D gene: -; CDR3 protein: CSATDESSYNSPLHF
V gene: TRBV5-1; D gene: -; CDR3 protein: CASSPGGRNTIYF
V gene: TRBV3-1/TRBV3-2; D gene: -; CDR3 protein: CASSPRFGTGAFF
V gene: TRBV11-3; D gene: TRBD2; CDR3 protein: CASSPPTSGGWDYEQYF
V gene: TRBV3-1/TRBV3-2; D gene: -; CDR3 protein: CASSQVTRGNSPLHF
V gene: TRBV7-9; D gene: -; CDR3 protein: CASSLEGSTDTQYF
V gene: TRBV3-1/TRBV3-2; D gene: TRBD2; CDR3 protein: CASSQDIGLAGVDEQFF
V gene: TRBV6-1; D gene: TRBD1; CDR3 protein: CASSEGGGIGVLTF
V gene: TRBV6-1; D gene: -; CDR3 protein: CASSEVGGRYNSPLHF
V gene: TRBV7-9; D gene: -; CDR3 protein: CASSPGKFGSSSNQPQHF
V gene: TRBV11-2; D gene: TRBD1; CDR3 protein: CASSLGPQGAYEQYF
V gene: TRBV10-2; D gene: -; CDR3 protein: CASRETSYNEQFF
V gene: TRBV5-1; D gene: TRBD1; CDR3 protein: CASSLTAVRQGLRDGYTF
V gene: TRBV11-2; D gene: TRBD2; CDR3 protein: CASRRPGGAYNEQFF